This passage covers 7 T cell receptor beta chains from one sample sequenced in a study of cytomegalovirus exposure and HLA in healthy donors (dated by TCRdb to the late 2010s). The library relied on the immunoSEQ multiplex PCR assay. A mixture of 60 forward primers for TCR Vbeta segments and 13 reverse primers for TCR Jbeta segments was used in the multiplex PCR. The table comes from immuneACCESS by way of TCRdb, which keeps in-frame sequences with V and J called. Part of the clones is missing from these tables; in studies checked, under half for an unresolved V gene and the rest for unknown reasons. The sample has approximately 100,000 clones on record, roughly three quarters of them singletons. The ten largest make up over 7% of the sample. Sequenced input: PBMCs. All receptors come from a woman in her 50s in good health and CMV-seropositive.

This chain links TRBV27 with TRBJ2-1, with D possibly being TRBD1 (6 bases). CDR1 and CDR2 from the germline V gene are MNHEY and SMNVEV (reference sequence). Trimming took 7 bases from V and 2 from J, leaving 15 bases between them. CDR3 length: 15 amino acids. The CDR3 protein is CASNLVGQPYNEQFF. The CDR3 nucleotides are TGTGCCAGCAACCTTGTGGGACAACCCTACAATGAGCAGTTCTTC.

This clone was counted between two and nine times. The chain links TRBV29-1 to TRBJ2-1, with D perhaps matching TRBD2 (6 bases). The germline V gene has CDR1 SQVTM and CDR2 ANQGSEA. Between the trimmed V and J ends, which lost 4 bases and 4 bases, there was a span of 11 bases. This CDR3 contains 13 residues. This CDR3 is CSVVWGRYNEQFF. DNA for the CDR3: TGCAGCGTTGTATGGGGGAGGTACAATGAGCAGTTCTTC.

This chain joins TRBV19 and TRBJ2-3; 11 nucleotides line up with TRBD2. The CDR3 loop spans 14 amino acids. The V gene end was trimmed by 9 bases and the J gene end by 2 bases; junction bases not matched to a gene: 4. The germline gives CDR1 LNHDA, CDR2 SQIVND (reference sequence). The CDR3 bases are TGTGCCAGCGGGGGACTAGCGGCCACAGATACGCAGTATTTT. Its translation is CASGGLAATDTQYF.

The chain carries TRBV2 and TRBJ2-5; TRBD2 might be the D (6 bases). Germline V lookup: CDR1 SNHLY, CDR2 FYNNEI. The CDR3 has 15 residues. The V end lost 0 bases, the J end lost 4 bases, and 12 bases lay between the germline ends. In nucleotides, the CDR3 is TGTGCCAGCAGTGAAGCCGACATCGGGGGAGAGACCCAGTACTTC. Its translation: CASSEADIGGETQYF.

This chain links TRBV5-1 with TRBJ1-1; 10 nucleotides align to TRBD1. CDR1 is SGHRS and CDR2 is YFSETQ in the germline V gene. The CDR3 spans 17 residues. The ends lost 0 bases at V and 0 bases at J; junction bases unmatched: 5. The CDR3 DNA sequence: TGCGCCAGCAGCTTGGCCGGACAGGGGGTTATGAACACTGAAGCTTTCTTT. It codes for CASSLAGQGVMNTEAFF.

The CDR3: CASSLAVNQPQHF. For the CDR3, the DNA is TGTGCCAGCAGTTTAGCAGTCAATCAGCCCCAGCATTTT. The chain combines TRBV27 with TRBJ1-5; D is ambiguous. V dropped 2 bases and J dropped 3 bases, with 5 bases sitting between them. Germline CDR1 MNHEY, CDR2 SMNVEV (reference sequence). The CDR3 runs to 13 residues.

This chain uses TRBV27 with TRBJ2-1; D possibly corresponds to TRBD1 (5 bases). This CDR3 contains 16 residues. Germline CDR1 and CDR2: MNHEY and SMNVEV (reference sequence). V was clipped by 2 bases and J by 3 bases, with 14 bases between them. The CDR3 is CASSLGAARYYNEQFF. CDR3 DNA: TGTGCCAGCAGTTTAGGGGCAGCCCGTTACTACAATGAGCAGTTCTTC.